These 4 T cell receptor beta chains were all obtained from the same sample, sequenced in a study of STAT3 mutations in large granular lymphocyte leukemia (dated by TCRdb to between 2018 and 2021). Libraries were prepared through the immunoSEQ multiplex PCR assay. TCRdb stores this immuneACCESS table with in-frame sequences only. Part of the clones is absent; in the studies checked, under half of the shortfall reflects unresolved V genes, and no reason is known for the rest. Within this sample are about 42,000 clones, with about 81% of them counted one time only. 0.4% to 0.55% of the sample lies in the top ten. On the study overall, not on this receptor specifically: At least one immunodominant TCRbeta clonotype was identified in every T-LGLL patient, and multiple immunodominant subclonotypes were identified in about half of the T-LGLL patients.

Their recognized antigens are unknown. The sample consisted of PBMCs. The receptors here all came from a human donor with T large granular lymphocyte leukemia. Some clones in this sample may be carry-over from other donors' samples.

The genes are TRBV7-2 and TRBJ2-5; 8 bases align to TRBD2. There are 16 residues in the CDR3. In germline, CDR1 is SGHTA, CDR2 FQGNSA. V lost 4 bases, J lost 4 bases, and 11 bases stayed unmatched. The CDR3 DNA reads as TGTGCCAGCAGCTATGCCTCCGGGGGGGCCGGAGAGACCCAGTACTTC. Translating it yields CASSYASGGAGETQYF.

This clone was counted a single time. This chain links TRBV4-2 with TRBJ1-6; TRBD1 might be the D (5 bases). V lost 3 bases and J 0 bases, leaving 12 bases between the germline ends. There are 17 residues in the CDR3. Germline V lookup: CDR1 LGHNA, CDR2 YNFKEQ. The CDR3 loop reads CASSQETVSSYNSPLHF. CDR3 nucleotide sequence: TGTGCCAGCAGCCAGGAGACAGTTAGCTCCTATAATTCACCCCTCCACTTT.

The chain recombines TRBV4-1 with TRBJ2-3; D possibly uses TRBD1 or TRBD2 (6 bases each). The CDR3 totals 15 residues. Germline CDR1 and CDR2: MGHRA and YSYEKL. V was shortened by 4 bases and J by 6 bases, with 17 bases between the two germline ends. CDR3 bases: TGCGCCAGCAGCCCATCCCGAAAGGGGGGCGATACGCAGTATTTT. Translation: CASSPSRKGGDTQYF.

The chain links TRBV6-5 to TRBJ1-2, with a weak D call TRBD1 (5 bases). The CDR3 spans 16 residues. The germline V gene has CDR1 MNHEY and CDR2 SVGAGI. V was cut by 0 bases and J by 4 bases, with 15 bases left in between. The DNA for the CDR3 is TGTGCCAGCAGTTACTCGACGGCGGGGGTACCCTATGGCTACACCTTC. It encodes CASSYSTAGVPYGYTF.